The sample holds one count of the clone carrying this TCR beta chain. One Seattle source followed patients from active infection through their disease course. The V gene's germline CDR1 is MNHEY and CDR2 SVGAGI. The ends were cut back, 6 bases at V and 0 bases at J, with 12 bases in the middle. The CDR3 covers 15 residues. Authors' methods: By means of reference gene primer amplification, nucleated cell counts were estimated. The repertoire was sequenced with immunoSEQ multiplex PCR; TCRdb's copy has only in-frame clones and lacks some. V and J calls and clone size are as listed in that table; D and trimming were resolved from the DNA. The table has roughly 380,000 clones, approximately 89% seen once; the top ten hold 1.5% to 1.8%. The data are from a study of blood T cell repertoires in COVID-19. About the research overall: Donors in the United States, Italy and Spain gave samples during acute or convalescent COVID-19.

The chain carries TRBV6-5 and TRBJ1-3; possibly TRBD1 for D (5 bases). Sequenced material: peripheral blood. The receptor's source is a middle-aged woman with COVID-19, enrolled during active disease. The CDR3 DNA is TGTGCCAGCAGGGAGGGACCGGGCTCTGGAAACACCATATATTTT. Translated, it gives CASREGPGSGNTIYF.